The 22 T cell receptor beta chains given below trace back to one sample, sequenced in a study of OX40 agonist ivuxolimab in advanced cancers. The library came from the immunoSEQ multiplex PCR assay. The source is immuneACCESS, and TCRdb retained only in-frame sequences with V and J called. Part of the clones is not carried over; for the studies checked, unresolved V genes explain less than half of this, and the remainder is unexplained. This sample lists about 45,000 clones; more than 70% were detected once. 5% to 6% of the sample comes from the top ten. This sample comprised CD4+ or CD8+ T cells sorted from blood, obtained in a trial of the OX40 agonist ivuxolimab. Every receptor here comes from an adult with an advanced solid tumor such as melanoma, head and neck, liver or kidney cancer.

The V gene is TRBV7-6, the J gene TRBJ1-3; TRBD1 might be the D (5 bases). The length of the CDR3 is 15 residues. V was cut by 5 bases and J by 0 bases, with 11 bases left in between. Per germline, CDR1 SGHVS and CDR2 FNYEAQ. Here the CDR3 DNA reads TGTGCCAGCAGCCCGGGACGGAGCTCTGGAAACACCATATATTTT. Its protein product is CASSPGRSSGNTIYF.

The chain employs TRBV6-5 and TRBJ1-1, with D maybe TRBD1 (5 bases). Germline CDR1 is MNHEY and CDR2 is SVGAGI. Trimming took 7 bases from V and 11 from J, leaving 20 bases between them. The CDR3 spans 13 residues. CDR3 amino acids: CASIRLSGYLAFF. DNA of the CDR3: TGTGCCAGCATTCGCCTTTCAGGGTATTTGGCTTTCTTT.

This chain links TRBV6-6 with TRBJ2-7; D is unresolved. The CDR3 extends over 14 amino acids. Germline values: CDR1 MNHNY, CDR2 SVGAGI (reference sequence). Trimming shortened V by 2 bases and J by 2 bases, and 10 bases separated the two germline ends. CDR3 amino acids: CASSYRARAYEQYF. CDR3 nucleotide sequence: TGTGCCAGCAGTTACCGGGCTAGGGCCTACGAGCAGTACTTC.

The chain carries TRBV5-5 and TRBJ1-4; 8 bases agree with TRBD1. With 3 bases clipped from V and 3 bases from J, the junction kept 10 bases outside the gene matches. The CDR3 runs 17 residues. CDR1 is SGHKS and CDR2 is YYEKEE in the germline V gene (reference sequence). This CDR3 reads CASSSGQGPSANEKLFF. CDR3 DNA sequence: TGTGCCAGCAGCTCCGGACAGGGACCATCGGCTAATGAAAAACTGTTTTTT.

This chain links TRBV15 with TRBJ1-2; maybe TRBD1 (6 bases). This CDR3 has 16 residues. Trimming removed 3 bases at V and 4 bases at J, with 18 bases between. Germline-derived CDR1 and CDR2 are LNHNV and YYDKDF (reference sequence). The chain's CDR3 is CATSRGVAGALYGYTF. CDR3 DNA: TGTGCCACCAGCAGGGGTGTCGCGGGGGCCCTCTATGGCTACACCTTC.

This chain links TRBV4-1 with TRBJ1-6; D remains ambiguous. The CDR3 consists of 15 residues. Germline V CDR1 and CDR2: MGHRA, YSYEKL. Trimming left V 0 bases short and J 8 bases short, with 11 bases between. The CDR3 nucleotides are TGCGCCAGCAGCCAAGACGGGAAGGGATATTCACCCCTCCACTTT. Residues: CASSQDGKGYSPLHF.

The chain combines TRBV19 with TRBJ1-6; D not resolved. The V gene's germline CDR1 is LNHDA and CDR2 SQIVND (reference sequence). The CDR3 spans 15 residues. V lost 5 bases to trimming and J lost 0 bases, with 8 bases between them. The CDR3 loop reads CASSSPSSYNSPLHF. CDR3 DNA sequence: TGTGCCAGTAGTTCTCCGAGCTCCTATAATTCACCCCTCCACTTT.

J is TRBJ2-1 and V is TRBV30, with D hard to call. CDR3 length: 10 residues. V dropped 8 bases and J dropped 3 bases, with 5 bases sitting between them. CDR1 is GTSNPN, CDR2 SVGIG, per germline (reference sequence). CDR3 residues: CAGYYNEQFF. In nucleotides, the CDR3 is TGTGCCGGATACTACAATGAGCAGTTCTTC.

CDR3 DNA: TGTGCCAGTAGTATCTCCGCAGTCAATCAGCCCCAGCATTTT. It is translated as CASSISAVNQPQHF. V usage is TRBV19 and J usage is TRBJ1-5; unclear D gene. Per germline, CDR1 LNHDA and CDR2 SQIVND (reference sequence). V dropped 3 bases and J dropped 3 bases, with 9 bases sitting between them. The CDR3 has 14 amino acids. The variable domain in full, completed from reference TRBV19 and TRBJ1-5, reads DGGITQSPKYLFRKEGQNVTLSCEQNLNHDAMYWYRQDPGQGLRLIYYSQIVNDFQKGDIAEGYSVSREKKESFPLTVTSAQKNPTAFYLCASSISAVNQPQHFGDGTRLSIL.

J is TRBJ2-5 and V is TRBV28, with a weak D call TRBD2 (5 bases). Germline values: CDR1 MDHEN, CDR2 SYDVKM. The CDR3 extends over 12 amino acids. V was cut by 8 bases and J by 4 bases, with 11 bases left in between. CDR3 sequence (DNA): TGTGCCAGCGGAGGAGCGGCAGAGACCCAGTACTTC. Translated, it gives CASGGAAETQYF.

CDR3 loop: CASSHRTDRGREQFF. The CDR3 DNA is TGCGCCAGCAGCCACCGGACGGACAGGGGACGGGAGCAGTTCTTC. The chain is built from TRBV5-1 and TRBJ2-1, with 9 bases aligning to TRBD1. The CDR3 length is 15 residues. Per the germline V gene, CDR1 is SGHRS and CDR2 is YFSETQ. Trimming cost V 4 bases and J 10 bases; bases outside gene matches: 12.

The V gene is TRBV28, the J gene TRBJ1-5; 9 bases line up with TRBD1. The V gene end was trimmed by 4 bases and the J gene end by 11 bases; junction bases not matched to a gene: 21. The CDR3 has 18 residues. The V gene's germline CDR1 is MDHEN and CDR2 SYDVKM. The CDR3 region is CASSSPGQGTFRGGSQHF. The CDR3 coding sequence is TGTGCCAGCAGTTCTCCGGGACAGGGAACCTTCAGGGGGGGCTCCCAGCATTTT.

J is TRBJ1-2 and V is TRBV7-8; D gene unclear. Germline CDR1 SGHVS, CDR2 FQNEAQ. V lost 2 bases to trimming and J lost 0 bases, with 7 bases between them. This CDR3 contains 14 residues. In nucleotides, the CDR3 is TGTGCCAGCAGCTTAATGGGGACTAACTATGGCTACACCTTC. Protein sequence: CASSLMGTNYGYTF.

The table lists this clone with a few counts. The V call is TRBV4-1, the J call TRBJ2-1; TRBD2 aligns across 10 bases. Germline values: CDR1 MGHRA, CDR2 YSYEKL. With V trimmed by 2 bases and J by 4 bases, 5 bases remained unmatched. CDR3 length: 16 residues. CDR3 sequence reads: CASSQSGLAKYNEQFF. Here the CDR3 DNA reads TGCGCCAGCAGCCAATCGGGACTAGCGAAATACAATGAGCAGTTCTTC.

The chain carries TRBV10-3 and TRBJ1-3; D is perhaps TRBD1 (6 bases). V was cut by 10 bases and J by 0 bases, with 19 bases left in between. The CDR3 length is 16 residues. The germline CDR1 and CDR2 sequences are ENHRY and SYGVKD. CDR3 sequence reads: CATLGVTGISGNTIYF. The CDR3, as DNA: TGTGCCACCCTAGGAGTTACAGGGATCTCTGGAAACACCATATATTTT.

A few counts support this clone. The rearrangement links TRBV29-1 to TRBJ1-2; TRBD1 matches at 7 bases. This CDR3 has 13 residues. V shed 4 bases, J shed 8 bases, and the junction held 10 bases outside the gene matches. CDR1 is SQVTM, CDR2 ANQGSEA, per germline. CDR3 amino acids: CSVGNRQGGGYTF. DNA of the CDR3: TGCAGCGTTGGAAACCGACAGGGTGGAGGCTACACCTTC.

V and J are TRBV6-1 and TRBJ2-1; 8 bases match TRBD1. CDR1 and CDR2 (germline): MNHNS, SASEGT. Trimming cost V 6 bases and J 9 bases; bases outside gene matches: 7. CDR3 length equals 13 residues. CDR3: CASSDRGSREQFF. CDR3 bases: TGTGCCAGCAGCGACAGGGGAAGTCGTGAGCAGTTCTTC.

This chain connects TRBV28 to TRBJ1-5; D gene ambiguous. Trimming took 5 bases from V and 10 from J, leaving 15 bases between them. Germline assignment: CDR1 MDHEN and CDR2 SYDVKM. The length of the CDR3 is 13 residues. As DNA, the CDR3 is TGTGCCAGCAGTCCCCAGACCGATAGTCCCCAGCATTTT. Residues: CASSPQTDSPQHF.

This clone appeared a single time. The rearrangement uses TRBV19 and TRBJ2-7; 9 bases fit TRBD1. This CDR3 comprises 16 residues. Germline CDR1 is LNHDA and CDR2 is SQIVND (reference sequence). With V trimmed by 3 bases and J by 4 bases, 10 bases remained unmatched. This CDR3 is CASSMAGTGSYYEQYF. The CDR3 DNA follows: TGTGCCAGTAGTATGGCCGGGACAGGGTCATATTACGAGCAGTACTTC. The whole variable domain, filled in from reference TRBV19 and TRBJ2-7, reads DGGITQSPKYLFRKEGQNVTLSCEQNLNHDAMYWYRQDPGQGLRLIYYSQIVNDFQKGDIAEGYSVSREKKESFPLTVTSAQKNPTAFYLCASSMAGTGSYYEQYFGPGTRLTVT.

This chain links TRBV11-2 with TRBJ1-5; TRBD1 is a possible D gene (6 bases). This CDR3 region has 13 residues. The ends were cut back, 9 bases at V and 6 bases at J, with 15 bases in the middle. Germline CDR1 SGHAT, CDR2 FQNNGV. CDR3 protein: CASRGAVSQPQHF. The DNA for the CDR3 is TGTGCCAGTCGGGGGGCGGTTAGTCAGCCCCAGCATTTT. Full variable domain (remainder filled in from reference TRBV11-2 and TRBJ1-5): EAGVAQSPRYKIIEKRQSVAFWCNPISGHATLYWYQQILGQGPKLLIQFQNNGVVDDSQLPKDRFSAERLKGVDSTLKIQPAKLEDSAVYLCASRGAVSQPQHFGDGTRLSIL.

In its sample, this clone was seen a few times. The chain links TRBV19 to TRBJ2-2; D uncertain. The V end was cut by 6 bases, the J end by 1 base, with 6 bases between. Germline V gene lookup returns CDR1 LNHDA and CDR2 SQIVND (reference sequence). This CDR3 is 13 amino acids long. The CDR3 nucleotides are TGTGCCAGTAGGTCAGGGAACACCGGGGAGCTGTTTTTT. This encodes CASRSGNTGELFF.

The rearrangement links TRBV19 to TRBJ1-5; D may be TRBD1 (5 bases). CDR1 is LNHDA and CDR2 is SQIVND in the germline V gene (reference sequence). The CDR3 spans 15 residues. Trimming took off 8 bases at V and 5 bases at J, with 19 bases between the two ends. As DNA, the CDR3 is TGTGCCAGTTCTCACGACGGGCGGGGCTATCAGCCCCAGCATTTT. Residues: CASSHDGRGYQPQHF.